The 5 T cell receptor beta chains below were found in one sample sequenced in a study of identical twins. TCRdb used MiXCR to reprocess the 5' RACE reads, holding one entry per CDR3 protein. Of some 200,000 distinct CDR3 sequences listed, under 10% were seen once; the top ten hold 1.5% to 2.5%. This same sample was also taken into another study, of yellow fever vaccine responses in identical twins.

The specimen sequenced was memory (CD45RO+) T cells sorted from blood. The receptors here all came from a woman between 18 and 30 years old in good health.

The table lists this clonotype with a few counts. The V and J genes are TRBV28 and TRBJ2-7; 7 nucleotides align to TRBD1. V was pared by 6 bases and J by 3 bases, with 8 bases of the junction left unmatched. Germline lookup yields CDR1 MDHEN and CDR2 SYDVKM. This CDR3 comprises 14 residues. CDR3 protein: CASSSAGGDYEQYF. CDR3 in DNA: TGTGCCAGCAGCTCCGCAGGGGGAGACTACGAGCAGTACTTC.

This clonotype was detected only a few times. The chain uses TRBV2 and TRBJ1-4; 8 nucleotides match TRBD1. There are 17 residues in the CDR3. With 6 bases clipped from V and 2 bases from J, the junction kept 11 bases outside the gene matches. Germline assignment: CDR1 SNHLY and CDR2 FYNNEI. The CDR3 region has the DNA TGTGCCAGCAGGCCGAGACAGGGGAGTTTGACTAATGAAAAACTGTTTTTT. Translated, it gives CASRPRQGSLTNEKLFF.

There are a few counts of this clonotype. CDR3 region: CASSRRASGFSKPYEQYF. The CDR3 DNA sequence: TGTGCCAGTAGTAGGCGGGCTAGCGGTTTCTCCAAGCCCTACGAGCAGTACTTC. This sequence joins TRBV19 and TRBJ2-7, with TRBD2 matching over 7 bases. V shed 4 bases, J shed 2 bases, and the junction held 17 bases outside the gene matches. The CDR3 totals 18 residues. The V gene's germline CDR1 is LNHDA and CDR2 SQIVND (reference sequence).

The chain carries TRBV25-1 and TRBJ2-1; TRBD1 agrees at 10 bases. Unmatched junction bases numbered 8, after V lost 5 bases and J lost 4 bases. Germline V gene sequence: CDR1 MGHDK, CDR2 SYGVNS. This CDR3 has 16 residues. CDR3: CASSSPGDRGYNEQFF. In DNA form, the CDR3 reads TGTGCCAGCAGTTCCCCTGGGGACAGGGGTTACAATGAGCAGTTCTTC. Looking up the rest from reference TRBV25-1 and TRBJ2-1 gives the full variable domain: EADIYQTPRYLVIGTGKKITLECSQTMGHDKMYWYQQDPGMELHLIHYSYGVNSTEKGDLSSESTVSRIRTEHFPLTLESARPSHTSQYLCASSSPGDRGYNEQFFGPGTRLTVL.

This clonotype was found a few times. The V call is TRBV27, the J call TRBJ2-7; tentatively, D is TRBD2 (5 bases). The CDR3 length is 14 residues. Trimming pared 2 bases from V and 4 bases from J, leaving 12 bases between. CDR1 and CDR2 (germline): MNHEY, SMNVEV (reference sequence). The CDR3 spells CASSLGGQKYEQYF. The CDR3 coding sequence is TGTGCCAGCAGTTTAGGCGGGCAGAAATACGAGCAGTACTTC.